The 31 T cell receptor beta chains below were found in one sample sequenced in a study of CXCR3-negative and CXCR3-positive naive CD8 T cells. Through 5' RACE with UMI labels, the TRB cDNA libraries were prepared. TCRdb processed the 5' RACE reads again and assigns one entry to each CDR3 protein, with no DNA. The sample includes fewer than 90,000 distinct CDR3 sequences. Source material: naive CXCR3- CD8+ T cells from blood. This sample's subset: CD45RO-CCR7+CD27+CD95- naive CD8+ T cells lacking CXCR3 (TNR3-). These receptors all stem from a human donor in good health. Some clones in this sample may be carry-over from other donors' samples.

The chain joins TRBV3-1 to TRBJ2-7; the TCRdb D gene call, TRBD1, has no DNA to confirm it. The CDR3 is 14 residues long. CDR1 LGHDT and CDR2 YNNKEL come from the germline V gene (reference sequence). The CDR3 is CASSLHGATYERYF.

The V call is TRBV20-1, the J call TRBJ2-7; no DNA is available, so the TRBD1 call from TCRdb remains unchecked. Germline assignment: CDR1 DFQATT and CDR2 SNEGSKA (reference sequence). The CDR3 extends over 16 amino acids. CDR3: CSARDIRTASSYEQYF.

The V gene is TRBV9, the J gene TRBJ2-2; there is no DNA to check the TCRdb D call of TRBD2. Germline assignment: CDR1 SGDLS and CDR2 YYNGEE. The CDR3 is 19 amino acids. CDR3 amino acids: CASSVPKGGTSENTGELFF.

V and J are TRBV7-9 and TRBJ2-3. The CDR3 totals 13 residues. Germline CDR1 reads SEHNR; CDR2 reads FQNEAQ (reference sequence). The CDR3 region is CASSLEPRDTQYF.

The chain recombines TRBV24-1 with TRBJ2-1; TCRdb indicates TRBD2, and absent DNA this call remains unverified. Germline CDR1 reads KGHDR; CDR2 reads SFDVKD. The CDR3 runs 13 residues. This CDR3 is CATSPSGSNEQFF.

V usage is TRBV5-1 and J usage is TRBJ2-7; with no DNA, the TCRdb D assignment of TRBD1 cannot be verified. The CDR3 is 16 amino acids. Germline CDR1 is SGHRS and CDR2 is YFSETQ. CDR3 in amino acids: CASSLFRGTSSYEQYF.

The V gene is TRBV7-2, the J gene TRBJ2-2. The CDR3 runs to 15 residues. Germline assignment: CDR1 SGHTA and CDR2 FQGNSA. CDR3 residues: CASSLGTVRPGELFF.

J is TRBJ1-1 and V is TRBV20-1; there is no DNA to check the TCRdb D call of TRBD1. The CDR3 runs 16 residues. The germline gives CDR1 DFQATT, CDR2 SNEGSKA (reference sequence). The CDR3 loop reads CSARGGTGDSGTEAFF.

The chain couples TRBV29-1 to TRBJ2-1; the D call of TRBD1 rests on TCRdb alone, since no DNA is present to check it. The CDR3 consists of 15 residues. The germline CDR1 and CDR2 sequences are SQVTM and ANQGSEA. CDR3: CSVTPGQGPYNEQFF.

V and J are TRBV10-3 and TRBJ2-2. The CDR3 runs to 13 residues. Germline V gene data show CDR1 as ENHRY and CDR2 as SYGVKD. The CDR3 sequence is CAIRDMNTGELFF.

The V gene is TRBV7-2, the J gene TRBJ2-1; no DNA is available, so the TRBD1 call from TCRdb remains unchecked. Germline V CDR1 and CDR2: SGHTA, FQGNSA. The CDR3 sequence is 16 residues long. CDR3 region: CASSYDLTGVHNEQFF.

The V and J genes are TRBV20-1 and TRBJ2-1; absent DNA, TCRdb's TRBD1 call cannot be checked. CDR1 and CDR2 from the germline V gene are DFQATT and SNEGSKA (reference sequence). The CDR3 is 13 amino acids. CDR3 sequence: CSARGQADNEQFF.

V usage is TRBV6-5 and J usage is TRBJ2-3; absent DNA, TCRdb's TRBD1 call cannot be checked. From germline, CDR1 is MNHEY and CDR2 SVGAGI. This CDR3 has 15 residues. The CDR3 is CASSYSGGPTGTQYF.

The chain has TRBV2 and TRBJ2-1. The length of the CDR3 is 15 residues. The germline gives CDR1 SNHLY, CDR2 FYNNEI. The CDR3 spells CASSAGQITGNEQFF.

The V and J genes are TRBV7-9 and TRBJ2-1; lacking DNA, the TRBD1 call made by TCRdb goes unchecked. The CDR3 runs 15 residues. Germline lookup yields CDR1 SEHNR and CDR2 FQNEAQ (reference sequence). CDR3: CASSSAGQANNEQFF.

The chain employs TRBV10-3 and TRBJ1-5; TCRdb's D call, TRBD1, is unchecked because there is no DNA. In germline, CDR1 is ENHRY, CDR2 SYGVKD. This CDR3 spans 15 amino acids. The CDR3 sequence is CAANEGLGDNQPQHF.

The chain uses TRBV28 and TRBJ1-4. Germline CDR1 MDHEN, CDR2 SYDVKM. The CDR3 totals 14 residues. CDR3: CASNPMADNEKLFF.

This chain connects TRBV28 to TRBJ2-1. Germline V gene lookup returns CDR1 MDHEN and CDR2 SYDVKM. CDR3 size: 15 residues. The CDR3 loop reads CASRLGGSSYNEQFF.

The chain has TRBV5-1 and TRBJ1-1; TCRdb names TRBD1, which stays unverified in the absence of DNA. Germline V gene data show CDR1 as SGHRS and CDR2 as YFSETQ. CDR3 length: 15 amino acids. CDR3 sequence reads: CASSLERGLNTEAFF. The complete variable domain, with remaining parts taken from reference TRBV5-1 and TRBJ1-1, reads KAGVTQTPRYLIKTRGQQVTLSCSPISGHRSVSWYQQTPGQGLQFLFEYFSETQRNKGNFPGRFSGRQFSNSRSEMNVSTLELGDSALYLCASSLERGLNTEAFFGQGTRLTVV.

The rearrangement uses TRBV2 and TRBJ2-7. Germline CDR1 is SNHLY and CDR2 is FYNNEI. The CDR3 has 14 residues. CDR3 amino acids: CASSEPGGPLEQYF. Using reference TRBV2 and TRBJ2-7 for the parts outside the CDR3, the full variable domain is EPEVTQTPSHQVTQMGQEVILRCVPISNHLYFYWYRQILGQKVEFLVSFYNNEISEKSEIFDDQFSVERPDGSNFTLKIRSTKLEDSAMYFCASSEPGGPLEQYFGPGTRLTVT.

The V call is TRBV9, the J call TRBJ2-1. This CDR3 has 14 residues. Germline CDR1 SGDLS, CDR2 YYNGEE. The CDR3 loop is CASGLALSYNEQFF.

The chain uses TRBV12-3 or TRBV12-4 and TRBJ2-1; the TCRdb call, TRBD1, lacks DNA for checking. The CDR3 spans 21 residues. CDR3 region: CASSLPPAGIRPISSYNEQFF.

The J gene is TRBJ2-7, the V gene TRBV29-1; TCRdb selects TRBD2, and the lack of DNA leaves this call unchecked. The length of the CDR3 is 14 residues. CDR1 and CDR2 from the germline V gene are SQVTM and ANQGSEA. The CDR3: CSVVAGGPGGEQYF.

The CDR3: CASSFFPGLNEKLFF. The chain links TRBV7-9 to TRBJ1-4. This CDR3 has 15 residues. Germline values: CDR1 SEHNR, CDR2 FQNEAQ (reference sequence).

The genes are TRBV7-9 and TRBJ2-7. CDR1 SEHNR and CDR2 FQNEAQ come from the germline V gene (reference sequence). The CDR3 has 12 residues. CDR3 in amino acids: CASSLVAYEQYF.

This chain uses TRBV19 with TRBJ2-2; absent DNA, TCRdb's TRBD2 call cannot be checked. The CDR3 totals 15 residues. Germline CDR1 and CDR2: LNHDA and SQIVND (reference sequence). The CDR3 sequence is CASSSPRTGSGELFF.

CDR3 residues: CSATRTVNYEQYF. The chain recombines TRBV20-1 with TRBJ2-7. CDR3 length equals 13 residues. Germline values: CDR1 DFQATT, CDR2 SNEGSKA (reference sequence).

The CDR3: CASSFLEETGELFF. V is TRBV28 and J is TRBJ2-2. Per germline, CDR1 MDHEN and CDR2 SYDVKM. This CDR3 is built from 14 residues.

The chain couples TRBV27 to TRBJ2-5; there is no DNA to check the TCRdb D call of TRBD1. Germline-derived CDR1 and CDR2 are MNHEY and SMNVEV (reference sequence). This CDR3 contains 16 residues. The chain's CDR3 is CTSSLGTGRYQETQYF.

This chain joins TRBV28 and TRBJ2-1; as DNA is missing, the TRBD2 call by TCRdb cannot be tested. Per germline, CDR1 MDHEN and CDR2 SYDVKM. The CDR3 sequence is 17 residues long. CDR3 protein: CASKIVGRGAPYNEQFF.

The chain has TRBV4-2 and TRBJ1-5; TCRdb picks TRBD1, but there is no DNA to check that call. This CDR3 region has 14 residues. CDR1 is LGHNA and CDR2 is YNFKEQ in the germline V gene. The CDR3 sequence: CASSPDRGPQPQHF.